This T cell receptor beta chain was retrieved from a study of technical replicates of blood from a few donors. Assay: immunoSEQ multiplex PCR; the TCRdb copy retains only in-frame clones and omits some. This table has under 100,000 clones, roughly 85% appearing once. The CDR3 covers 16 residues. J gave up 2 bases and V 3 bases, and 3 bases lay outside the gene matches. Per the germline V gene, CDR1 is SGHDT and CDR2 is YYEEEE. Specimen: PBMCs. The TCR sequence derives from a human donor in good health. Some clones in this sample may be carry-over from other donors' samples. The genes are TRBV5-6 and TRBJ2-2; 11 bases map to TRBD2. The CDR3 loop is CASSWGTSGNTGELFF. The CDR3 DNA sequence: TGTGCCAGCAGCTGGGGGACTAGCGGCAACACCGGGGAGCTGTTTTTT.